These 16 T cell receptor beta chains share one sample of origin, sequenced in a study of PD-1 blockade in mismatch repair-deficient tumors (dated by TCRdb to the late 2010s). The library was generated by the immunoSEQ multiplex PCR assay. TCRdb stores this immuneACCESS table with in-frame sequences only. Part of the clones is absent; in the studies checked, under half of the shortfall reflects unresolved V genes, and no reason is known for the rest. The sample table contains 45,000 to 60,000 clones; only one count was recorded for around four fifths of them. Together, the top ten hold approximately 3.2% of the sample. The sequences come from peripheral blood, collected 4 weeks after starting pembrolizumab. The receptors were gathered from an adult with mismatch repair-deficient cancer.

The rearrangement joins TRBV10-2 to TRBJ1-3; D unclear. The CDR3 totals 12 residues. V was shortened by 6 bases and J by 3 bases, with 6 bases between the two germline ends. Germline CDR1 reads WSHSY; CDR2 reads SAAADI. CDR3 bases: TGCGCCAGCAGGGAGCGTGGAAACACCATATATTTT. It encodes CASRERGNTIYF.

This clone was seen a few times. The J gene is TRBJ1-2, the V gene TRBV30, with 8 nucleotides matching TRBD1. The germline V gene has CDR1 GTSNPN and CDR2 SVGIG (reference sequence). Losses at the gene ends were 2 bases for V and 7 bases for J; bases not matched to a gene: 6. The length of the CDR3 is 13 residues. Here the CDR3 reads CAWSWGQAVGYTF. CDR3 bases: TGTGCCTGGAGTTGGGGACAGGCCGTTGGCTACACCTTC.

V and J are TRBV4-3 and TRBJ2-1; TRBD2 agrees at 7 bases. The CDR3 loop spans 16 amino acids. Per germline, CDR1 LGHNA and CDR2 YSLEER. V shed 0 bases, J shed 8 bases, and the junction held 10 bases outside the gene matches. The CDR3 protein is CASSQEIAGTSDEQFF. DNA for the CDR3: TGCGCCAGCAGCCAAGAAATAGCGGGTACTTCGGATGAGCAGTTCTTC.

The chain uses TRBV18 and TRBJ2-7, with D possibly matching TRBD2 (6 bases). Trimming cost V 3 bases and J 4 bases, with 13 bases left between them. Germline V lookup: CDR1 KGHSH, CDR2 LQKENI. The CDR3 has 14 amino acids. CDR3 nucleotides: TGTGCCAGCTCACCCGGGAGCGGTACTTACGAGCAGTACTTC. Translation gives CASSPGSGTYEQYF.

The genes are TRBV5-1 and TRBJ2-3; TRBD2 matches at 13 bases. Germline V gene data show CDR1 as SGHRS and CDR2 as YFSETQ. The junction had 3 bases not matched to a gene; V was cut back by 5 bases and J by 0 bases. The CDR3 runs to 16 residues. DNA for the CDR3: TGCGCCAGCAGATTGACTAGCGGGAGGAGCACAGATACGCAGTATTTT. Amino acid sequence: CASRLTSGRSTDTQYF. Combining the CDR3 with reference TRBV5-1 and TRBJ2-3 gives the whole variable domain KAGVTQTPRYLIKTRGQQVTLSCSPISGHRSVSWYQQTPGQGLQFLFEYFSETQRNKGNFPGRFSGRQFSNSRSEMNVSTLELGDSALYLCASRLTSGRSTDTQYFGPGTRLTVL.

J is TRBJ1-5 and V is TRBV28; maybe TRBD1 (6 bases). The V gene's germline CDR1 is MDHEN and CDR2 SYDVKM. Trimming left V 1 base short and J 16 bases short, with 20 bases between. The length of the CDR3 is 14 residues. The CDR3 sequence: CASSLLGALSPFHF. CDR3 coding DNA: TGTGCCAGCAGTTTATTGGGGGCCCTATCTCCATTTCATTTT.

The genes are TRBV6-6 and TRBJ2-7; a weak D match, TRBD2 (6 bases). The CDR3 consists of 15 residues. The germline V gene encodes CDR1 MNHNY and CDR2 SVGAGI (reference sequence). Trimming stripped 4 bases from V and 4 bases from J, with 17 bases between. The CDR3 bases are TGTGCCAGCAGTTCTACTTTAGCGGAGAGGTACGAGCAGTACTTC. It is translated as CASSSTLAERYEQYF.

CDR3 residues: CASRAGEYNEQFF. The CDR3 coding sequence is TGCGCCAGCAGAGCGGGCGAGTACAATGAGCAGTTCTTC. The rearrangement links TRBV5-1 to TRBJ2-1; a possible D gene is TRBD2 (6 bases). CDR1 is SGHRS and CDR2 is YFSETQ in the germline V gene. Trimming took off 5 bases at V and 4 bases at J, with 10 bases between the two ends. The length of the CDR3 is 13 residues.

The chain is built from TRBV2 and TRBJ2-7; perhaps TRBD1 as D (6 bases). The CDR3 consists of 15 residues. Germline values: CDR1 SNHLY, CDR2 FYNNEI. The ends were cut back, 4 bases at V and 0 bases at J, with 13 bases in the middle. CDR3 sequence reads: CASSGLGGSSYEQYF. The CDR3, as DNA: TGTGCCAGCAGTGGATTAGGGGGAAGCTCCTACGAGCAGTACTTC.

The chain employs TRBV18 and TRBJ2-1, with D perhaps matching TRBD1 (5 bases). Per the germline V gene, CDR1 is KGHSH and CDR2 is LQKENI. With 3 bases removed from V and 9 bases from J, the gap between germline ends came to 12 bases. CDR3 size: 13 residues. The chain's CDR3 is CASSPSQAGEQFF. The CDR3 region has the DNA TGTGCCAGCTCACCCTCACAGGCTGGTGAGCAGTTCTTC. Looking up the rest from reference TRBV18 and TRBJ2-1 gives the full variable domain: NAGVMQNPRHLVRRRGQEARLRCSPMKGHSHVYWYRQLPEEGLKFMVYLQKENIIDESGMPKERFSAEFPKEGPSILRIQQVVRGDSAAYFCASSPSQAGEQFFGPGTRLTVL.

The rearrangement links TRBV5-8 to TRBJ1-5; D gene unclear. The V gene's germline CDR1 is SGHTS and CDR2 YDEGEE. V was trimmed by 4 bases and J by 0 bases, leaving 11 bases between them. The CDR3 length is 15 residues. CDR3 loop: CASSPGFLSNQPQHF. The CDR3, as DNA: TGTGCCAGCAGCCCCGGGTTCCTTAGCAATCAGCCCCAGCATTTT.

This chain connects TRBV6-5 to TRBJ1-2; D perhaps matches TRBD1 (5 bases). V lost 0 bases to trimming and J lost 6 bases, with 8 bases between them. Germline loops: CDR1 MNHEY, CDR2 SVGAGI. This CDR3 spans 13 amino acids. The CDR3: CASSYSMGDGYTF. CDR3 coding DNA: TGTGCCAGCAGTTACTCGATGGGGGATGGCTACACCTTC.

The rearrangement links TRBV28 to TRBJ2-3; 7 nucleotides agree with TRBD2. This CDR3 is built from 15 residues. CDR1 and CDR2 (germline): MDHEN, SYDVKM. V was clipped by 7 bases and J by 3 bases; unmatched bases: 10. In DNA, the CDR3 is TGTGCCAGCAATGTAGGGGAGGGCCCTACAGATACGCAGTATTTT. Translating it yields CASNVGEGPTDTQYF.

The chain employs TRBV11-3 and TRBJ1-1, with D perhaps TRBD1 (6 bases). Trimming took off 1 base at V and 2 bases at J, with 11 bases between the two ends. CDR3 length equals 15 residues. The V gene's germline CDR1 is SGHNT and CDR2 YENEEA. This chain's CDR3 is CASSLGTAINTEAFF. CDR3 nucleotides: TGTGCCAGCAGCTTAGGGACAGCAATAAACACTGAAGCTTTCTTT.

This rearrangement joins TRBV2 to TRBJ2-3; D call uncertain. Germline CDR1 is SNHLY and CDR2 is FYNNEI. Trimming shortened V by 5 bases and J by 3 bases, and 3 bases separated the two germline ends. The CDR3 is 11 residues long. The CDR3 loop is CASSLTDTQYF. The DNA for the CDR3 is TGTGCCAGCAGTTTGACAGATACGCAGTATTTT. Using reference TRBV2 and TRBJ2-3 for the parts outside the CDR3, the full variable domain is EPEVTQTPSHQVTQMGQEVILRCVPISNHLYFYWYRQILGQKVEFLVSFYNNEISEKSEIFDDQFSVERPDGSNFTLKIRSTKLEDSAMYFCASSLTDTQYFGPGTRLTVL.

The V call is TRBV5-4, the J call TRBJ2-7; D is undetermined. Deletions cut 1 base from V and 0 bases from J, with 8 bases between. The germline V gene has CDR1 SGHNT and CDR2 YYREEE (reference sequence). The CDR3 extends over 14 amino acids. The CDR3 protein is CASSLTTVSYEQYF. DNA for the CDR3: TGTGCCAGCAGCTTGACGACGGTCTCCTACGAGCAGTACTTC. The full variable domain, with the rest looked up from reference TRBV5-4 and TRBJ2-7, is ETGVTQSPTHLIKTRGQQVTLRCSSQSGHNTVSWYQQALGQGPQFIFQYYREEENGRGNFPPRFSGLQFPNYSSELNVNALELDDSALYLCASSLTTVSYEQYFGPGTRLTVT.